This T cell receptor beta chain emerged from a study of T cell responses to AZD1222 COVID-19 vaccine. Overall study results and limits: Variant regions that are unmutated are reportedly the target of nearly half of spike-specific TCRs.

For this clone: Its target is not known.

The germline CDR1 and CDR2 sequences are MNHEY and SVGEGT. Trimming took off 2 bases at V and 2 bases at J, with 10 bases between the two ends. The CDR3 spans 14 residues. Sequencing used immunoSEQ multiplex PCR; TCRdb keeps in-frame clones, though not all of them. The sample holds 90,000 or so clones, 80% to 90% seen once. This chain links TRBV6-2 or TRBV6-3 with TRBJ2-7; unclear D gene. This specimen was peripheral blood, taken on day 0 of AZD1222 vaccination. The clonotype originates from an adult in good health. CDR3 sequence (DNA): TGTGCCAGCAGTTACAGCAGCGCGACCTACGAGCAGTACTTC. Its translation is CASSYSSATYEQYF.